Below, 15 T cell receptor beta chains from the same sample are listed, as sequenced in a study of monozygotic twins with inflammatory bowel disease. TCRdb reprocessed the 5' RACE reads, keeping one entry per CDR3 protein, no DNA. In total, the table holds under 45,000 distinct CDR3 sequences. The sample comprised blood. The receptor set was obtained from a human donor with ulcerative colitis or Crohn's disease, or a healthy co-twin of an affected twin (not recorded which).

The V call is TRBV20-1, the J call TRBJ1-4; TCRdb's D call of TRBD1 is untestable without DNA. Per germline, CDR1 DFQATT and CDR2 SNEGSKA (reference sequence). This CDR3 contains 12 residues. The CDR3 sequence is CSARTGVAKLFF.

This chain uses TRBV5-5 with TRBJ1-6; TCRdb returns TRBD1, unconfirmable since there is no DNA. The CDR3 is made up of 16 amino acids. Per the germline V gene, CDR1 is SGHKS and CDR2 is YYEKEE (reference sequence). The CDR3 sequence: CASKRDSGSYNSPLHF.

This chain uses TRBV24-1 with TRBJ2-2. CDR1 is KGHDR, CDR2 SFDVKD, per germline. This CDR3 is 14 amino acids long. The CDR3 loop reads CATSDVGATGELFF.

V usage is TRBV6-4 and J usage is TRBJ2-3; the TRBD1 assignment by TCRdb is unverifiable without DNA. The CDR3 runs 15 residues. Germline V gene lookup returns CDR1 MRHNA and CDR2 SNTAGT. The CDR3 loop is CASSDSTGVTDTQYF.

The chain uses TRBV9 and TRBJ2-2; lacking DNA, the TRBD1 call made by TCRdb goes unchecked. The V gene's germline CDR1 is SGDLS and CDR2 YYNGEE. CDR3 size: 15 residues. The chain's CDR3 is CASSAPPGAGGELFF.

The J gene is TRBJ1-1, the V gene TRBV27. CDR3 length: 15 amino acids. CDR1 is MNHEY and CDR2 is SMNVEV in the germline V gene (reference sequence). This chain's CDR3 is CASSLSTAVGTEAFF.

The chain's CDR3 is CASSTTPNTGELFF. The V call is TRBV28, the J call TRBJ2-2. The CDR3 spans 14 residues. The germline CDR1 and CDR2 sequences are MDHEN and SYDVKM.

The chain uses TRBV28 and TRBJ1-2. The CDR3 consists of 16 residues. CDR1 is MDHEN and CDR2 is SYDVKM in the germline V gene. CDR3 in amino acids: CASSKSTLLANYGYTF.

The chain links TRBV5-1 to TRBJ1-5. Per germline, CDR1 SGHRS and CDR2 YFSETQ. This CDR3 is built from 13 residues. CDR3 sequence: CASSTDRNQPQHF.

This clonotype is called medium-sized (0.01 to 0.1%) based on its frequency. CDR3 amino acids: CASSLDMNTEAFF. This chain links TRBV7-9 with TRBJ1-1. The CDR3 is 13 amino acids. The V gene's germline CDR1 is SEHNR and CDR2 FQNEAQ (reference sequence).

This rearrangement joins TRBV7-6 to TRBJ1-1; as DNA is missing, the TRBD1 call by TCRdb cannot be tested. There are 15 residues in the CDR3. The germline V gene has CDR1 SGHVS and CDR2 FNYEAQ. CDR3 amino acids: CASSSRTGGNTEAFF.

V and J are TRBV20-1 and TRBJ2-1; TCRdb returns TRBD2, unconfirmable since there is no DNA. This CDR3 region has 18 residues. Germline V lookup: CDR1 DFQATT, CDR2 SNEGSKA (reference sequence). This CDR3 reads CSARDRASGSPAYNEQFF.

The J gene is TRBJ2-1, the V gene TRBV7-3; TCRdb gives TRBD2 as the D gene, but with no DNA this cannot be confirmed. Looked up from germline, CDR1 is SGHTA and CDR2 is FQGTGA. The CDR3 covers 15 residues. The CDR3 reads CASSSLAGGYNEQFF.

The chain uses TRBV12-3 or TRBV12-4 and TRBJ1-2. The CDR3 has 14 amino acids. Here the CDR3 reads CASSFTGPGYGYTF.

V gene TRBV6-6 combines with J gene TRBJ2-5; TCRdb proposes TRBD1, but this gene call is untestable without DNA. Germline-derived CDR1 and CDR2 are MNHNY and SVGAGI (reference sequence). The CDR3 spans 14 residues. This chain's CDR3 is CASTELGIPGDQYF.